The 4 T cell receptor beta chains presented below share a single source sample, sequenced in a study of T cell responses to AZD1222 COVID-19 vaccine. The method was immunoSEQ multiplex PCR; TCRdb's version includes in-frame clones alone and lacks a portion of them. In the table there are some 150,000 clones, approximately 91% of which are singletons. Material: peripheral blood, obtained on day 0 of AZD1222 vaccination. Source of these receptors: an adult in good health.

The chain employs TRBV4-3 and TRBJ2-2; no reliable D call. Per germline, CDR1 LGHNA and CDR2 YSLEER. The CDR3 length is 13 residues. With 4 bases removed from V and 4 bases from J, the gap between germline ends came to 7 bases. The CDR3 sequence is CASSLGPTGELFF. CDR3 sequence (DNA): TGCGCCAGCAGCCTGGGCCCCACCGGGGAGCTGTTTTTT.

This clone was recorded once. The chain uses TRBV5-4 and TRBJ2-1, with TRBD2 identical over 10 bases. The CDR3 is 14 residues long. Germline trimming cut 4 bases from V and 7 bases from J; bases unmatched to any gene: 5. The germline CDR1 and CDR2 sequences are SGHNT and YYREEE (reference sequence). Here the CDR3 reads CASSLVAGGNEQFF. CDR3 nucleotides: TGTGCCAGCAGCCTGGTAGCGGGGGGAAATGAGCAGTTCTTC.

Only one count was recorded for this clone. The V and J genes are TRBV2 and TRBJ2-1, with D perhaps TRBD1 or TRBD2 (5 bases each). The V end was cut by 9 bases, the J end by 0 bases, with 9 bases between. CDR1 is SNHLY, CDR2 FYNNEI, per germline. The CDR3 is made up of 13 amino acids. CDR3 DNA: TGTGCCAGTGAGGGGCGCTCCTACAATGAGCAGTTCTTC. As protein: CASEGRSYNEQFF.

This clone occurred once. V is TRBV5-6 and J is TRBJ2-2; 7 bases line up with TRBD1. J gave up 7 bases and V 6 bases, and 15 bases lay outside the gene matches. The CDR3 totals 16 residues. Germline CDR1 is SGHDT and CDR2 is YYEEEE. The CDR3 loop reads CASIQVDRNGFGELFF. The CDR3 DNA is TGTGCCAGCATCCAGGTGGACAGGAACGGTTTCGGGGAGCTGTTTTTT.